One and the same sample provided the 8 T cell receptor beta chains below, sequenced in a study of T cell responses to AZD1222 COVID-19 vaccine. Profiling relied on immunoSEQ multiplex PCR, and the TCRdb table lists in-frame clones only, not all of them. The sample consists of about 160,000 clones, around nine tenths of them appearing once. This material consisted of peripheral blood, taken 28 days after the second AZD1222 dose. The receptors here all came from an adult who received the AZD1222 COVID-19 vaccine.

The table lists this clone with a few counts. The rearrangement links TRBV7-2 to TRBJ1-6; tentatively, D is TRBD1 (5 bases). There are 14 residues in the CDR3. Germline assignment: CDR1 SGHTA and CDR2 FQGNSA. The V end was cut by 1 base, the J end by 13 bases, with 14 bases between. The CDR3 nucleotides are TGTGCCAGCAGCTTAGGGGTCCGCGGGGGGCCCCTCCACTTT. This encodes CASSLGVRGGPLHF.

V is TRBV7-9 and J is TRBJ2-7, with D perhaps matching TRBD1 (6 bases). The CDR3 extends over 12 amino acids. The V gene lost 5 bases and the J gene lost 4 bases, with 9 bases spanning the gap. Germline V lookup: CDR1 SEHNR, CDR2 FQNEAQ (reference sequence). The CDR3 DNA reads TGTGCCAGCAGCCGAGACAGGTACGAGCAGTACTTC. Protein product: CASSRDRYEQYF.

This clone was seen only once. This chain links TRBV19 with TRBJ1-1; D uncertain. Trimming removed 6 bases from V and 2 bases from J, with 13 bases in between. Germline CDR1 is LNHDA and CDR2 is SQIVND (reference sequence). The CDR3 is 14 amino acids. CDR3 DNA: TGTGCCAGTAGCAGTAGGAGGGATAACACTGAAGCTTTCTTT. It codes for CASSSRRDNTEAFF.

The V gene is TRBV5-5, the J gene TRBJ1-4, with D unresolved. Germline V gene lookup returns CDR1 SGHKS and CDR2 YYEKEE (reference sequence). The CDR3 spans 18 residues. V gave up 6 bases and J gave up 3 bases, with 24 bases separating them. The CDR3 bases are TGTGCCAGCACCATGGGAGGGCCCCGATTCGCCGCTAATGAAAAACTGTTTTTT. Encoded protein: CASTMGGPRFAANEKLFF.

This clone appeared a single time. The rearrangement links TRBV3-1 (or the pseudogene TRBV3-2) to TRBJ1-1, with D unresolved. V lost 4 bases, J lost 1 base, and 7 bases lay in between. In germline, CDR1 is LGHDT, CDR2 YNNKEL (reference sequence). This CDR3 has 13 residues. CDR3 DNA sequence: TGTGCCAGCAGCCTTTCTCAGAACACTGAAGCTTTCTTT. The encoded protein is CASSLSQNTEAFF.

The V gene is TRBV23-1, the J gene TRBJ1-1; a possible D gene is TRBD1 (5 bases). TRBV23-1 counts as an open reading frame of uncertain function. The CDR3 is made up of 12 amino acids. V lost 11 bases to trimming and J lost 4 bases, with 14 bases between them. CDR3 in amino acids: CAAPLGRTEAFF. The CDR3 DNA is TGCGCCGCCCCCTTGGGGCGCACTGAAGCTTTCTTT.

This clone was found once. The chain carries TRBV7-2 and TRBJ2-1; the D gene is possibly TRBD2 (6 bases). This CDR3 has 15 residues. The V end lost 2 bases, the J end lost 7 bases, and 15 bases lay between the germline ends. CDR1 and CDR2 (germline): SGHTA, FQGNSA. CDR3 in DNA: TGTGCCAGCAGCTTATTTGTAAGCCGGGGGAATGAGCAGTTCTTC. Encoded protein: CASSLFVSRGNEQFF.

This chain joins TRBV27 and TRBJ1-6; 11 nucleotides agree with TRBD1. CDR1 is MNHEY, CDR2 SMNVEV, per germline (reference sequence). Trimming removed 1 base from V and 6 bases from J; junction bases left unmatched: 2. CDR3 size: 16 residues. DNA of the CDR3: TGTGCCAGCAGTTTATTCGGACAGGGGGCTAATTCACCCCTCCACTTT. It encodes CASSLFGQGANSPLHF.